These 27 T cell receptor beta chains came from one sample sequenced in a study of human T cells and chemical hapten exposure. Someone pulled total RNA out of unfractionated whole blood. The study's library attached unique molecular identifiers to single cDNA molecules. Each CDR3 protein gets one entry after TCRdb re-called the reads with MiXCR. The table includes about 120,000 distinct CDR3 sequences, 8% to 9.5% detected once. The sequencing input was whole blood. Receptors were obtained from a human donor in good health. Some clones in this sample may be carry-over from other donors' samples.

At least ten counts were recorded for this clonotype. This chain joins TRBV6-1 and TRBJ1-2; 7 bases map to TRBD1. The CDR3 has 15 amino acids. The ends lost 0 bases at V and 3 bases at J; junction bases unmatched: 4. CDR1 is MNHNS, CDR2 SASEGT, per germline. This chain's CDR3 is CASSEATGVYYGYTF. CDR3 sequence (DNA): TGTGCCAGCAGTGAAGCTACAGGGGTCTACTATGGCTACACCTTC.

This clonotype was detected ten times or more. This sequence joins TRBV4-3 and TRBJ2-3; maybe TRBD2 (5 bases). V lost 0 bases, J lost 0 bases, and 13 bases lay in between. The CDR3 sequence is 17 residues long. Germline CDR1 is LGHNA and CDR2 is YSLEER. The CDR3 loop reads CASSQDDSSPSTDTQYF. The CDR3 bases are TGCGCCAGCAGCCAAGATGATTCTAGCCCTAGCACAGATACGCAGTATTTT.

V and J are TRBV10-3 and TRBJ2-7; D not resolved. The CDR3 loop spans 14 amino acids. The V end lost 4 bases, the J end lost 4 bases, and 14 bases lay between the germline ends. The germline CDR1 and CDR2 sequences are ENHRY and SYGVKD. In DNA, the CDR3 is TGTGCCATCAGTGGCGACGGGCAGAAATACGAGCAGTACTTC. It specifies CAISGDGQKYEQYF.

The rearrangement links TRBV29-1 to TRBJ2-5, with 7 positions matching TRBD2. The germline V gene encodes CDR1 SQVTM and CDR2 ANQGSEA. This CDR3 region has 14 residues. The CDR3 sequence is CSVRSGAFQETQYF. Written as DNA, the CDR3 is TGCAGTGTCCGGAGCGGGGCATTTCAAGAGACCCAGTACTTC.

In its sample, this clonotype was seen a few times. The chain has TRBV6-1 and TRBJ1-5; D possibly corresponds to TRBD1 (6 bases). Trimming took 10 bases from V and 7 from J, leaving 26 bases between them. Germline values: CDR1 MNHNS, CDR2 SASEGT. The CDR3 extends over 16 amino acids. CDR3 sequence: CATSPTTGLARQPQHF. The CDR3 DNA follows: TGTGCCACCTCTCCGACGACAGGTTTGGCGCGACAGCCCCAGCATTTT.

This sequence joins TRBV12-3 or TRBV12-4 and TRBJ2-1; D remains ambiguous. The V and J ends lost 0 bases and 11 bases respectively, with 20 bases between them. The CDR3 sequence is 16 residues long. This CDR3 is CASSLAITVIRWKQFF. CDR3 DNA: TGTGCCAGCAGTTTAGCGATAACGGTGATTCGGTGGAAGCAGTTCTTC.

This clonotype was counted a single time. A much bigger clone sits one base away, suggesting this may be a read error. The chain recombines TRBV15 with TRBJ2-7; perhaps TRBD1 as D (6 bases). CDR1 is LNHNV and CDR2 is YYDKDF in the germline V gene (reference sequence). The CDR3 length is 14 residues. V was pared by 0 bases and J by 2 bases, with 8 bases between. This chain's CDR3 is CATSREQGTYEQYF. The CDR3, as DNA: TGTGCCACCAGCAGAGAACAGGGAACCTACGAGCAGTACTTC.

This clonotype was observed many times. The genes are TRBV12-3 or TRBV12-4 and TRBJ1-5, with 8 positions matching TRBD1. The V segment lost 5 bases and the J segment 3 bases; nucleotides outside the gene matches: 3. CDR3 length: 14 residues. The CDR3 region is CASSRTGNNQPQHF. The CDR3 DNA is TGTGCCAGCAGTCGGACAGGGAACAATCAGCCCCAGCATTTT.

This clonotype was counted many times. The CDR3 nucleotides read TGTGCCAGCAGTGACTCGCCCACAGATACGCAGTATTTT. Protein sequence: CASSDSPTDTQYF. V gene TRBV6-4 combines with J gene TRBJ2-3; D gene uncertain. V gave up 0 bases and J gave up 2 bases, with 3 bases separating them. This CDR3 region has 13 residues. The germline V gene encodes CDR1 MRHNA and CDR2 SNTAGT.

This clonotype has just a few counts. This chain uses TRBV7-8 with TRBJ2-1, with 10 bases aligning to TRBD2. Germline V gene lookup returns CDR1 SGHVS and CDR2 FQNEAQ. This CDR3 has 17 amino acids. J was trimmed by 4 bases and V by 5 bases; bases with no gene match: 11. CDR3 sequence reads: CASSLFRTSGLYNEQFF. The CDR3 DNA follows: TGTGCCAGCAGCCTTTTCCGGACTAGCGGTTTGTACAATGAGCAGTTCTTC.

The chain joins TRBV5-1 to TRBJ2-1; 9 bases map to TRBD2. V shed 7 bases and J 5 bases; nucleotides not matched to a gene: 7. Looked up from germline, CDR1 is SGHRS and CDR2 is YFSETQ. There are 14 residues in the CDR3. CDR3 in amino acids: CASSTGLAHNEQFF. For the CDR3, the DNA is TGCGCCAGCTCCACGGGACTAGCCCACAATGAGCAGTTCTTC.

This clonotype was counted many times. The chain recombines TRBV6-6 with TRBJ1-4; 8 bases are shared with TRBD1. The junction had 16 bases not matched to a gene; V was cut back by 7 bases and J by 0 bases. This CDR3 region has 19 residues. The germline CDR1 and CDR2 sequences are MNHNY and SVGAGI (reference sequence). The CDR3 coding sequence is TGTGCCAGCATCGTCGGTCCAGGGGGCGTGTCGACAACTAATGAAAAACTGTTTTTT. This encodes CASIVGPGGVSTTNEKLFF.

This clonotype was detected only a few times. The V and J genes are TRBV7-9 and TRBJ2-5, with D unresolved. The CDR3 is 18 residues long. Germline CDR1 SEHNR, CDR2 FQNEAQ (reference sequence). Deletions cut 1 base from V and 2 bases from J, with 20 bases between. CDR3 bases: TGTGCCAGCAGCTTAGTATCTTCCCCCCGGACGGCGCAAGAGACCCAGTACTTC. Residues: CASSLVSSPRTAQETQYF. The entire variable domain, with the rest obtained from reference TRBV7-9 and TRBJ2-5, is as follows: DTGVSQNPRHKITKRGQNVTFRCDPISEHNRLYWYRQTLGQGPEFLTYFQNEAQLEKSRLLSDRFSAERPKGSFSTLEIQRTEQGDSAMYLCASSLVSSPRTAQETQYFGPGTRLLVL.

A few counts support this clonotype. The chain carries TRBV2 and TRBJ2-4; D may be TRBD2 (5 bases). Germline CDR1 SNHLY, CDR2 FYNNEI. The germline V and J ends were trimmed by 7 bases and 8 bases, with 15 bases remaining between them. The CDR3 has 13 residues. In DNA, the CDR3 is TGTGCCAGCAATGCGTGGAGTAGCGACATTCAGTACTTC. This translates into CASNAWSSDIQYF.

This clonotype showed up many times. V is TRBV12-3 or TRBV12-4 and J is TRBJ2-5; 9 bases are a match to TRBD1. This CDR3 comprises 14 residues. The V and J ends lost 6 bases and 4 bases, in that order; junction bases with no gene match: 6. In nucleotides, the CDR3 is TGTGCCAGCAGCCGTGGGACAGGGAGAGAGACCCAGTACTTC. Encoded protein: CASSRGTGRETQYF.

With regard to this clonotype: This may come from a read error, since a much larger clone is one base off. The chain has TRBV15 and TRBJ2-5; 9 nucleotides align to TRBD2. Germline trimming cut 5 bases from V and 2 bases from J; bases unmatched to any gene: 6. This CDR3 spans 15 amino acids. Germline V gene data show CDR1 as LNHNV and CDR2 as YYDKDF (reference sequence). This CDR3 is CATSHRGLAQETQYF. CDR3 coding DNA: TGTGCCACCAGCCACAGGGGACTAGCACAAGAGACCCAGTACTTC.

This clonotype was seen ten or more times. As DNA, the CDR3 is TGCAGCGTTCGCCGGGTCGAATATGGCTACACCTTC. This gives the protein CSVRRVEYGYTF. V and J are TRBV29-1 and TRBJ1-2; D remains unclear. V was cut by 5 bases and J by 5 bases, with 12 bases left in between. Germline CDR1 SQVTM, CDR2 ANQGSEA. CDR3 length: 12 residues.

This chain uses TRBV18 with TRBJ2-7; tentative D call: TRBD2 (6 bases). The CDR3 is 17 amino acids. Germline CDR1 reads KGHSH; CDR2 reads LQKENI. Trimming cost V 6 bases and J 2 bases, with 23 bases left between them. The CDR3 DNA reads as TGTGCCAGCTCGCAAACCCCCCCTACTAGCAAAGCCTACGAGCAGTACTTC. This sequence encodes CASSQTPPTSKAYEQYF.

This clonotype was seen a few times. The chain couples TRBV12-3 or TRBV12-4 to TRBJ2-2; 8 nucleotides match TRBD1. J was trimmed by 6 bases and V by 6 bases; bases with no gene match: 12. The CDR3 has 16 residues. In DNA, the CDR3 is TGTGCCAGCAGCGCTAGACAGGGGTTGACGGCCGGGGAGCTGTTTTTT. Translating it yields CASSARQGLTAGELFF.

This clonotype was observed at least ten times. The V gene is TRBV2, the J gene TRBJ1-5; 10 bases match TRBD1. This CDR3 is built from 15 residues. Germline V gives CDR1 SNHLY, CDR2 FYNNEI. V was clipped by 7 bases and J by 5 bases; unmatched bases: 8. The CDR3: CASTRTGGIHQPQHF. CDR3 DNA: TGTGCCAGCACTCGGACAGGGGGTATACATCAGCCCCAGCATTTT.

V and J are TRBV6-6 and TRBJ1-5, with D uncertain. The CDR3 runs 15 residues. V dropped 2 bases and J dropped 3 bases, with 11 bases sitting between them. Germline CDR1 MNHNY, CDR2 SVGAGI (reference sequence). The CDR3 coding sequence is TGTGCCAGCAGTTACCCCGCTACGGACAATCAGCCCCAGCATTTT. Protein sequence: CASSYPATDNQPQHF.

V is TRBV20-1 and J is TRBJ2-5, with unresolved D. V shed 3 bases and J shed 1 base, with 9 bases lying between them. The CDR3 consists of 13 residues. CDR1 is DFQATT, CDR2 SNEGSKA, per germline (reference sequence). CDR3 coding DNA: TGCAGTGCTAGGCTTGTCCTCCAAGAGACCCAGTACTTC. Translating gives CSARLVLQETQYF.

This clonotype was seen a handful of times. The chain couples TRBV6-6 to TRBJ2-5; 10 positions match TRBD2. Germline lookup yields CDR1 MNHNY and CDR2 SVGAGI (reference sequence). The CDR3 spans 16 residues. The V segment lost 6 bases and the J segment 3 bases; nucleotides outside the gene matches: 10. The CDR3 coding sequence is TGTGCCAGCAGCTTAGCGGGAGGCCGGGAGGAAGAGACCCAGTACTTC. It translates to CASSLAGGREEETQYF.

This sequence joins TRBV5-1 and TRBJ1-2; D not certain. This CDR3 has 13 amino acids. V lost 3 bases to trimming and J lost 7 bases, with 13 bases between them. Germline values: CDR1 SGHRS, CDR2 YFSETQ. The CDR3 loop reads CASSSLALGGYTF. The CDR3 DNA is TGCGCCAGCAGCTCCCTGGCGTTGGGTGGCTACACCTTC.

This clonotype turned up a few times. The chain combines TRBV4-1 with TRBJ2-1; 10 nucleotides align to TRBD2. From germline, CDR1 is MGHRA and CDR2 YSYEKL. V gave up 4 bases and J gave up 9 bases; unmatched junction bases: 15. CDR3 length: 17 residues. The CDR3 here is CASSLTYGAGGKAEQFF. Here the CDR3 DNA reads TGCGCCAGCAGCCTTACCTATGGAGCGGGGGGGAAGGCTGAGCAGTTCTTC.

A few counts support this clonotype. The V gene is TRBV12-3 or TRBV12-4, the J gene TRBJ2-7; 9 positions match TRBD1. Trimming at V came to 6 bases and at J to 5 bases, leaving 11 bases not matched to a gene. The CDR3 runs to 15 residues. DNA of the CDR3: TGTGCCAGCAGACTCCCCGGGACAGGGTTCCACGAGCAGTACTTC. It is translated as CASRLPGTGFHEQYF.

The chain links TRBV6-5 to TRBJ2-7, with TRBD1 matching over 8 bases. The CDR3 consists of 13 residues. J gave up 1 base and V 9 bases, and 5 bases lay outside the gene matches. Germline loops: CDR1 MNHEY, CDR2 SVGAGI. CDR3 protein: CASAGTGSYEQYF. CDR3 sequence (DNA): TGTGCCAGTGCCGGGACAGGTTCCTACGAGCAGTACTTC.